The 8 T cell receptor beta chains below were found in one sample sequenced in a study of T cell changes during pregnancy in multiple sclerosis. Some clones are missing from TCRdb's copy, which holds only in-frame ones; the method was immunoSEQ multiplex PCR. Seen here are tens of thousands of clones, 92% observed once, and the top ten hold 0.45% to 0.6%. The sample consisted of CD4+ T cells from peripheral blood mononuclear cells, taken in the third trimester of pregnancy. These receptors were obtained from a female donor with multiple sclerosis, enrolled in a pregnancy study.

V usage is TRBV19 and J usage is TRBJ1-1; tentative D call: TRBD1 (6 bases). The germline V and J ends were trimmed by 6 bases and 5 bases, with 13 bases remaining between them. The CDR3 loop spans 13 amino acids. Germline assignment: CDR1 LNHDA and CDR2 SQIVND (reference sequence). The CDR3 protein is CASRPTGLTEAFF. The DNA for the CDR3 is TGTGCCAGTAGGCCAACAGGGTTGACTGAAGCTTTCTTT.

The chain is built from TRBV29-1 and TRBJ1-2, with 7 bases identical to TRBD1. Germline V gene data show CDR1 as SQVTM and CDR2 as ANQGSEA. The V gene end was trimmed by 7 bases and the J gene end by 8 bases; junction bases not matched to a gene: 7. This CDR3 contains 11 residues. DNA of the CDR3: TGCAGCGGTATACAGGGGTCCGGCTACACCTTC. Translation gives CSGIQGSGYTF.

J is TRBJ2-7 and V is TRBV27; a possible D gene is TRBD2 (7 bases). CDR3 size: 15 residues. Germline CDR1 is MNHEY and CDR2 is SMNVEV (reference sequence). The V end was cut by 6 bases, the J end by 3 bases, with 18 bases between. CDR3 sequence: CASSRGTGRVYEQYF. The CDR3, as DNA: TGTGCCAGCAGCCGGGGAACAGGGAGGGTCTACGAGCAGTACTTC.

This sequence joins TRBV20-1 and TRBJ1-6; possible D gene TRBD1, 5 bases. The CDR3 has 11 amino acids. The germline V gene encodes CDR1 DFQATT and CDR2 SNEGSKA (reference sequence). Trimming stripped 7 bases from V and 7 bases from J, with 8 bases between. The CDR3 spells CSVDKNSPLHF. The CDR3 DNA sequence: TGCAGTGTGGACAAGAATTCACCCCTCCACTTT.

V and J are TRBV12-5 and TRBJ2-3; D is undetermined. The CDR3 totals 16 residues. Germline V gene lookup returns CDR1 LGHNT and CDR2 FRNRAP. The V end was cut by 6 bases, the J end by 3 bases, with 19 bases between. The CDR3 bases are TGTGCTAGTGGCCCATCCCTAGATTTATGGACAGATACGCAGTATTTT. Encoded protein: CASGPSLDLWTDTQYF.

V gene TRBV4-1 combines with J gene TRBJ2-1, with 7 nucleotides matching TRBD2. J lost 12 bases, V lost 1 base, and 9 bases had no gene match. The V gene's germline CDR1 is MGHRA and CDR2 YSYEKL. The CDR3 sequence is 14 residues long. The CDR3 bases are TGCGCCAGCAGCCAAGGGACTAGTGGGTTGGCGCAGTTCTTC. This gives the protein CASSQGTSGLAQFF.

The J gene is TRBJ2-7, the V gene TRBV20-1; 9 bases map to TRBD1. This CDR3 comprises 11 residues. Germline values: CDR1 DFQATT, CDR2 SNEGSKA (reference sequence). The trim removed 6 bases at V and 7 bases at J, leaving 4 bases unmatched. The CDR3 DNA is TGCAGTGCGGACAGGGGTAGAGAGCAGTACTTC. Its protein product is CSADRGREQYF.

The chain couples TRBV6-5 to TRBJ2-5, with D maybe TRBD1 (6 bases). CDR3 length: 15 residues. Germline assignment: CDR1 MNHEY and CDR2 SVGAGI. Trimming cost V 2 bases and J 2 bases, with 12 bases left between them. CDR3 sequence (DNA): TGTGCCAGCAGTTACCTAGGGACAAGACAAGAGACCCAGTACTTC. This sequence encodes CASSYLGTRQETQYF.